This T cell receptor beta chain was found in a study of cytomegalovirus exposure and HLA in healthy donors. Study results and caveats: Analyses of presence/absence relied on an assumption of roughly uniform sequencing depth across donors. Later on, an analysis found that several of the most significant clusters appeared to be linked to common viral pathogens, which included parvovirus B19. Around 18,000 TCR beta sequences were associated with HLA alleles at 0.05 false discovery rate in a later analysis.

There are 13 residues in the CDR3. Germline V CDR1 and CDR2: SGHAT, FQNNGV. Deletions cut 1 base from V and 4 bases from J, with 7 bases between. 13 Jbeta primers and 60 Vbeta primers were used for the PCR. TCRdb keeps only in-frame clones here, not all; method: immunoSEQ multiplex PCR. The sample records roughly 120,000 clones, 73% being singletons. To note about this clone: No antigen is known for it.

The V gene is TRBV11-2, the J gene TRBJ1-2; D gene uncertain. This receptor was identified in a man aged 35 to 55 in good health and CMV-seronegative. Sequenced material: PBMCs. In nucleotides, the CDR3 is TGTGCCAGCAGCTTAGGAAGGAGCTATGGCTACACCTTC. Amino acids: CASSLGRSYGYTF.